The 21 T cell receptor beta chains below all came from one sample that was sequenced in a study of T cell responses to AZD1222 COVID-19 vaccine. TCRdb's table, derived via immunoSEQ multiplex PCR, lists solely in-frame clones and lacks some. Among 85,000 to 90,000 clones listed, over 85% were seen once. This sample comprised peripheral blood, obtained on day 0 of AZD1222 vaccination. All receptors come from an adult in good health.

This chain connects TRBV30 to TRBJ2-7; the D gene is possibly TRBD1 (6 bases). Germline V gives CDR1 GTSNPN, CDR2 SVGIG (reference sequence). The V and J ends lost 6 bases and 3 bases respectively, with 15 bases between them. The CDR3 sequence is 13 residues long. The CDR3 protein is CACTPGHIYEQYF. In DNA, the CDR3 is TGTGCCTGTACTCCGGGACACATCTACGAGCAGTACTTC. The variable domain in full, completed from reference TRBV30 and TRBJ2-7, reads SQTIHQWPATLVQPVGSPLSLECTVEGTSNPNLYWYRQAAGRGLQLLFYSVGIGQISSEVPQNLSASRPQDRQFILSSKKLLLSDSGFYLCACTPGHIYEQYFGPGTRLTVT.

The chain couples TRBV5-1 to TRBJ1-2; TRBD1 might be the D (5 bases). This CDR3 region has 13 residues. Trimming cost V 4 bases and J 8 bases, with 15 bases left between them. CDR1 and CDR2 from the germline V gene are SGHRS and YFSETQ. CDR3 in amino acids: CASSVRERDGYTF. The DNA for the CDR3 is TGCGCCAGCAGCGTGCGGGAGAGGGACGGCTACACCTTC.

The CDR3: CATSREGGQSGGPYNEQFF. DNA for the CDR3: TGTGCCACCAGCAGAGAGGGCGGGCAAAGCGGGGGACCCTACAATGAGCAGTTCTTC. The chain couples TRBV15 to TRBJ2-1, with 8 bases identical to TRBD2. Per the germline V gene, CDR1 is LNHNV and CDR2 is YYDKDF (reference sequence). The CDR3 is 19 residues long. Germline trimming cut 0 bases from V and 2 bases from J; bases unmatched to any gene: 12.

The chain employs TRBV30 and TRBJ1-1; D unresolved. This CDR3 has 13 residues. Per germline, CDR1 GTSNPN and CDR2 SVGIG (reference sequence). V lost 3 bases and J lost 1, with 9 bases in between. The CDR3 spells CAWREETNTEAFF. The CDR3, as DNA: TGTGCCTGGAGGGAGGAAACGAACACTGAAGCTTTCTTT.

The chain is built from TRBV3-1 (or the pseudogene TRBV3-2) and TRBJ1-2, with a weak D call TRBD1 (5 bases). Germline loops: CDR1 LGHDT, CDR2 YNNKEL (reference sequence). The CDR3 runs 14 residues. Trimming cost V 3 bases and J 7 bases, with 15 bases left between them. The CDR3 region has the DNA TGTGCCAGCAGCCATAAGAGGGGCTCAGGTGGCTACACCTTC. As protein: CASSHKRGSGGYTF.

This chain joins TRBV7-9 and TRBJ2-3; D might be TRBD1 or TRBD2, each matching 5 bases. The length of the CDR3 is 15 residues. Looked up from germline, CDR1 is SEHNR and CDR2 is FQNEAQ (reference sequence). V was pared by 5 bases and J by 0 bases, with 12 bases between. Here the CDR3 reads CASSVGAASTDTQYF. DNA for the CDR3: TGTGCCAGCAGCGTCGGGGCAGCTAGCACAGATACGCAGTATTTT.

This sequence joins TRBV28 and TRBJ2-2, with TRBD1 matching 7 bases. This CDR3 has 15 residues. The V gene end was trimmed by 6 bases and the J gene end by 2 bases; junction bases not matched to a gene: 6. Germline CDR1 and CDR2: MDHEN and SYDVKM. CDR3 nucleotides: TGTGCCAGCAGCCAGGGACAGCGTAACACCGGGGAGCTGTTTTTT. Its protein product is CASSQGQRNTGELFF.

The V and J genes are TRBV6-6 and TRBJ2-7, with 10 bases fitting TRBD2. J gave up 5 bases and V 6 bases, and 7 bases lay outside the gene matches. This CDR3 spans 14 amino acids. CDR1 and CDR2 (germline): MNHNY, SVGAGI (reference sequence). CDR3: CASRSLAGEHEQYF. The DNA for the CDR3 is TGTGCCAGCAGGTCCCTAGCGGGAGAACACGAGCAGTACTTC.

The rearrangement uses TRBV10-2 and TRBJ2-7; 7 bases map to TRBD1. J lost 2 bases, V lost 2 bases, and 3 bases had no gene match. Germline V CDR1 and CDR2: WSHSY, SAAADI. The CDR3 is 14 amino acids. This CDR3 is CASSEMTGPYEQYF. The CDR3 coding sequence is TGCGCCAGCAGTGAGATGACAGGGCCCTACGAGCAGTACTTC.

The rearrangement joins TRBV12-3 or TRBV12-4 to TRBJ1-2; the D is unclear. This CDR3 is built from 13 residues. V was shortened by 6 bases and J by 4 bases, with 12 bases between the two germline ends. As DNA, the CDR3 is TGTGCCAGCAGGTCGACGGCAGGCTATGGCTACACCTTC. Translating it yields CASRSTAGYGYTF.

The chain links TRBV30 to TRBJ1-6, with 11 bases that match TRBD1. CDR3 length: 15 amino acids. After removal of 7 bases from V and 7 bases from J, the junction contained 9 bases not matched to a gene. The germline CDR1 and CDR2 sequences are GTSNPN and SVGIG (reference sequence). The CDR3 coding sequence is TGTGCCTCAGGACAGGGGGCATCGTGGAATTCACCCCTCCACTTT. The encoded protein is CASGQGASWNSPLHF.

In this sample, this clone turned up once. The chain couples TRBV19 to TRBJ1-5; D gene ambiguous. Germline V gene lookup returns CDR1 LNHDA and CDR2 SQIVND (reference sequence). The V end lost 3 bases, the J end lost 4 bases, and 10 bases lay between the germline ends. The CDR3 runs 14 residues. Here the CDR3 reads CASSINGMNQPQHF. The CDR3 DNA reads as TGTGCCAGTAGTATCAACGGAATGAATCAGCCCCAGCATTTT.

This clone has more than one count but fewer than ten. The chain carries TRBV19 and TRBJ1-5; 10 nucleotides align to TRBD1. The CDR3 sequence is 13 residues long. After removal of 7 bases from V and 6 bases from J, the junction contained 3 bases not matched to a gene. The germline gives CDR1 LNHDA, CDR2 SQIVND (reference sequence). In DNA, the CDR3 is TGTGCCAGTACGACAGGGGGCCGTCAGCCCCAGCATTTT. Residues: CASTTGGRQPQHF.

V is TRBV5-1 and J is TRBJ1-3; D remains ambiguous. CDR1 and CDR2 (germline): SGHRS, YFSETQ. V lost 3 bases and J 0 bases, leaving 10 bases between the germline ends. The CDR3 contains 15 residues. The CDR3 protein is CASSSGRVSGNTIYF. The CDR3 DNA is TGCGCCAGCAGCTCCGGACGGGTCTCTGGAAACACCATATATTTT.

This clone occurred once. This chain joins TRBV18 and TRBJ1-2, with 9 bases identical to TRBD1. This CDR3 comprises 14 residues. V gave up 4 bases and J gave up 3 bases; unmatched junction bases: 3. Germline CDR1 and CDR2: KGHSH and LQKENI. CDR3 residues: CASSQDRGYYGYTF. For the CDR3, the DNA is TGTGCCAGCTCACAGGACAGGGGATACTATGGCTACACCTTC.

The chain is built from TRBV30 and TRBJ2-7, with D possibly being TRBD1 (5 bases). Deletions cut 3 bases from V and 0 bases from J, with 15 bases between. Germline CDR1 GTSNPN, CDR2 SVGIG (reference sequence). The CDR3 is 15 amino acids. The CDR3 reads CAWRSRDSDSYEQYF. CDR3 bases: TGTGCCTGGAGGTCCCGAGACAGCGACTCCTACGAGCAGTACTTC. Based on the CDR3 plus reference TRBV30 and TRBJ2-7, the full variable domain is SQTIHQWPATLVQPVGSPLSLECTVEGTSNPNLYWYRQAAGRGLQLLFYSVGIGQISSEVPQNLSASRPQDRQFILSSKKLLLSDSGFYLCAWRSRDSDSYEQYFGPGTRLTVT.

This chain joins TRBV27 and TRBJ2-1; a possible D gene is TRBD2 (5 bases). Trimming took 3 bases from V and 8 from J, leaving 14 bases between them. Germline V gives CDR1 MNHEY, CDR2 SMNVEV (reference sequence). This CDR3 has 14 amino acids. The CDR3 region has the DNA TGTGCCAGCAGTTTCCAGGCGGGTAGCGATGAGCAGTTCTTC. This translates into CASSFQAGSDEQFF.

The chain combines TRBV28 with TRBJ1-6; possibly TRBD1 for D (5 bases). V was trimmed by 4 bases and J by 5 bases, leaving 9 bases between them. The CDR3 is 14 residues long. Germline lookup yields CDR1 MDHEN and CDR2 SYDVKM. CDR3 nucleotides: TGTGCCAGCAGTTCGACAGTTAATAATTCACCCCTCCACTTT. It yields the protein CASSSTVNNSPLHF.

CDR3 amino acids: CASRTPGLATGELFF. The CDR3 DNA sequence: TGTGCCAGCAGAACTCCGGGACTAGCTACCGGGGAGCTGTTTTTT. V usage is TRBV6-5 and J usage is TRBJ2-2, with 9 positions matching TRBD2. Trimming cost V 6 bases and J 5 bases; bases outside gene matches: 7. Per germline, CDR1 MNHEY and CDR2 SVGAGI. The CDR3 extends over 15 amino acids.

The CDR3 coding sequence is TGTGCCTGGACCTATATGGGGGCTAACACCGGGGAGCTGTTTTTT. Its protein is CAWTYMGANTGELFF. The chain combines TRBV30 with TRBJ2-2, with D perhaps TRBD1 (6 bases). The CDR3 loop spans 15 amino acids. Between the trimmed V and J ends, which lost 4 bases and 2 bases, there was a span of 14 bases. Per the germline V gene, CDR1 is GTSNPN and CDR2 is SVGIG (reference sequence).

The rearrangement joins TRBV10-3 to TRBJ1-5; D gene unclear. V lost 0 bases to trimming and J lost 0 bases, with 9 bases between them. The CDR3 covers 16 residues. Looked up from germline, CDR1 is ENHRY and CDR2 is SYGVKD. DNA of the CDR3: TGTGCCATCAGTGAGTCGACCGGGAATAGCAATCAGCCCCAGCATTTT. Residues: CAISESTGNSNQPQHF.